This T cell receptor beta chain appears in the sequencing data of a study of regulatory T cells in long-lasting Graves disease. Per the germline V gene, CDR1 is MNHEY and CDR2 is SVGEGT. J was trimmed by 6 bases and V by 8 bases; bases with no gene match: 9. The CDR3 sequence is 14 residues long. HTBI primers from iRepertoire and Arm-PCR of CDR3 regions yielded the TCR beta libraries. TCRdb recomputed calls from the multiplex PCR reads with MiXCR, one row per CDR3 protein. The sample has 650,000 to 850,000 distinct CDR3 sequences, 25% to 30% seen once; the top ten hold 42%. The time point denotes: persistent/refractory GD, antithyroid drugs over 5 years with positive TRAb. Scientists built the TCR library using RNA that was extracted from PBMCs.

The material sequenced was peripheral blood mononuclear cells (PBMCs), taken when the disease was refractory, from a patient treated with antithyroid drugs. This TCR was recovered from a female donor with Graves disease. This chain connects TRBV6-2 or TRBV6-3 to TRBJ1-1, with TRBD1 matching over 10 bases. The CDR3 sequence: CASGDRGRNAEAFF. CDR3 nucleotide sequence: TGTGCCAGCGGGGACAGGGGACGCAACGCTGAAGCTTTCTTT.